The T cell receptor (beta chain) under discussion was sequenced for a study of shared clonotypes between healthy human individuals. Replicate PCRs from sorted subsets contained 200 ng DNA, which is 29,000 or so T cell genomes. Clones were read by immunoSEQ multiplex PCR, and TCRdb kept only the in-frame ones, dropping some. This sample carries some 2.1 million clones, 90% to 95% of them seen once, and the ten largest clones take 0.13%. Germline loops: CDR1 SGHRS, CDR2 YFSETQ. The J segment lost 5 bases and the V segment lost 3 bases, leaving 10 bases of the junction unmatched. The CDR3 spans 16 residues. Negatively enriched CD4+ T cells were divided by CD45RA into naive and memory.

The clonotype was recovered from a man aged 18-30 years in good health. The sample was naive CD4+ T cells sorted from blood. The subset was: CD45RA+ positively selected. The chain combines TRBV5-1 with TRBJ2-7; 11 bases are shared with TRBD1. The CDR3 DNA reads TGCGCCAGCAGCTCGTCCGGGACAGGGGGTTCAGACGAGCAGTACTTC. Its protein product is CASSSSGTGGSDEQYF.